A single sample is the source of the 2 T cell receptor beta chains below, sequenced in a study of identifying expanded T cells in peripheral blood. Libraries were prepared by immunoSEQ multiplex PCR; TCRdb keeps only in-frame clonotypes and omits some of them. The sample holds some 95,000 clones, around 87% seen once. The sequencing input was blood. These TCRs come from a person between 18 and 75 years old in good health.

V usage is TRBV7-6 and J usage is TRBJ2-1; a weak D match, TRBD2 (5 bases). CDR1 is SGHVS and CDR2 is FNYEAQ in the germline V gene. This CDR3 is built from 13 residues. V gave up 0 bases and J gave up 6 bases, with 6 bases separating them. CDR3 in DNA: TGTGCCAGCAGCTTAGCTGAGGGCAATGAGCAGTTCTTC. As protein: CASSLAEGNEQFF.

This rearrangement joins TRBV5-6 to TRBJ2-2; D gene unclear. CDR1 is SGHDT and CDR2 is YYEEEE in the germline V gene. Trimming took off 4 bases at V and 8 bases at J, with 9 bases between the two ends. CDR3 length: 12 residues. This CDR3 reads CASSPLQGELFF. In nucleotides, the CDR3 is TGTGCCAGCAGCCCTCTCCAAGGGGAGCTGTTTTTT.